Listed below are T cell receptor beta chains from one sample, sequenced in a study of spatial heterogeneity in lung cancer. TCRdb reanalysed the 5' RACE reads using MiXCR and keeps one entry per CDR3 protein. The top ten hold 15% of the sample, which has roughly 5,000 distinct CDR3 sequences, roughly 31% seen once. The specimen was lung tumor tissue, collected at surgery. All receptors come from a male donor with early-stage non-small cell lung cancer. The CDR3 runs from the conserved cysteine through the conserved F or W.

V,J,CDR3
TRBV7-6,TRBJ2-5,CASSFEQYQETQYF
TRBV6-5,TRBJ1-6,CASSYSGNSPLHF
TRBV4-1,TRBJ2-7,CASSQGSSGNYEQYF
TRBV6-5,TRBJ2-2,CASSHRWNTGELFF
TRBV20-1,TRBJ2-5,CSARDGGTGIGETQYF
TRBV9,TRBJ1-2,CASSVDPDERYYGYTF
TRBV20-1,TRBJ1-1,CSARDHQDRGTEAFF
TRBV7-3,TRBJ2-3,CASSSRPDTQYF
TRBV10-2,TRBJ2-7,CASSWQDEQYF
TRBV28,TRBJ2-1,CASSPRLAETYNEQFF
TRBV13,TRBJ2-7,CASSWRLAGVEEQYF
TRBV20-1,TRBJ2-3,CSASLAGPRTQYF
TRBV6-2/TRBV6-3,TRBJ1-1,CASSYLLYMNTEAFF
TRBV5-1,TRBJ2-2,CASRWGDTGELFF
TRBV20-1,TRBJ2-1,CSARDQGAGGPYNEQFF
TRBV27,TRBJ2-7,CASQGQPTYEQYF
TRBV5-1,TRBJ2-5,CASSLQTGIQETQYF
TRBV11-2,TRBJ1-5,CASSNVARWSQPQHF
TRBV27,TRBJ2-6,CASSQTGGLRSGANVLTF
TRBV6-2/TRBV6-3,TRBJ2-5,CASSRDREETQYF
TRBV7-2,TRBJ1-2,CASSPDSPAGGYTF
TRBV19,TRBJ2-7,CASSIRQGILYEQYF
TRBV28,TRBJ2-5,CASSPLPGIQETQYF
TRBV18,TRBJ2-7,CASSPNGGDGEQYF
TRBV18,TRBJ2-6,CASSLFRTGSSGANVLTF
TRBV28,TRBJ2-5,CASSLKSGELETQYF
TRBV20-1,TRBJ2-7,CSALGGRDTYEQYF
TRBV5-1,TRBJ2-7,CASSLTGTAYEQYF
TRBV12-3/TRBV12-4,TRBJ2-1,CASRPGMGEQFF
TRBV14,TRBJ2-1,CASSQGDEQFF
TRBV2,TRBJ2-7,CASSERGLAYEQYF
TRBV6-6,TRBJ1-6,CASSYRGYNSPLHF
TRBV20-1,TRBJ2-7,CSAREQGYYEQYF
TRBV28,TRBJ2-5,CASSVAGDQETQYF
TRBV28,TRBJ2-3,CASSLSLAGYTDTQYF
TRBV7-6,TRBJ2-1,CASSPLSFYNEQFF
TRBV6-2/TRBV6-3,TRBJ2-1,CASSYLGPVEQFF
TRBV20-1,TRBJ2-3,CSASGVAGAVTDTQYF
TRBV6-2/TRBV6-3,TRBJ2-7,CASSYRRGPPYEQYF
TRBV5-6,TRBJ2-1,CASSLRAGVMDEQFF
TRBV4-1,TRBJ2-3,CASSRPLAVDTQYF
TRBV9,TRBJ2-7,CASSLHPGQTYEQYF
TRBV20-1,TRBJ1-1,CSAATGTGKDTEAFF